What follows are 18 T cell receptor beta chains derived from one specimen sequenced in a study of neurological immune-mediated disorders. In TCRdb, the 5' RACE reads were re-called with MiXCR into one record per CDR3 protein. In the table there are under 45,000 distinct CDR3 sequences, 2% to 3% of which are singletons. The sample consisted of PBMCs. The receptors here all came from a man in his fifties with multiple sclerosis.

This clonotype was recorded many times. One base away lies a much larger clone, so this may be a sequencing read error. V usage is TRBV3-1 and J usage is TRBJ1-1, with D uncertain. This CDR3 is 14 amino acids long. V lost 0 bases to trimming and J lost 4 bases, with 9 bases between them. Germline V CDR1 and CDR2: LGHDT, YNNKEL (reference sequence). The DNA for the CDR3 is TGTGCCAGCAGCCAAGATAAGGGCAGCACTGAAGCTTTCTTT. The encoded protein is CASSQDKGSTEAFF.

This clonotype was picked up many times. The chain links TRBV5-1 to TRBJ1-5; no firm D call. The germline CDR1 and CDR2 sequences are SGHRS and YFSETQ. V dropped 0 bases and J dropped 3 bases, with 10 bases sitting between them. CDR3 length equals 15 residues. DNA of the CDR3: TGCGCCAGCAGCTTGGGACAAGGGAACAATCAGCCCCAGCATTTT. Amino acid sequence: CASSLGQGNNQPQHF.

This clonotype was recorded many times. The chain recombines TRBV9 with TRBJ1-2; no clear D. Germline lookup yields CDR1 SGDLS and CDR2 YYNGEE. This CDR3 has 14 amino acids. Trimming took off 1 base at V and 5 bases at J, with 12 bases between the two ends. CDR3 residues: CASSVSPQDYGYTF. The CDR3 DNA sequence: TGTGCCAGCAGCGTAAGCCCCCAAGATTATGGCTACACCTTC.

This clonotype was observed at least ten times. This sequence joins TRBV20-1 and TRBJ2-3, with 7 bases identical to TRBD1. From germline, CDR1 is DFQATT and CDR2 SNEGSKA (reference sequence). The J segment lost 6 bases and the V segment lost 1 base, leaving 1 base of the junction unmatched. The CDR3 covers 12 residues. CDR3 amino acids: CSARVDRDTQYF. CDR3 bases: TGCAGTGCTAGAGTGGACAGGGATACGCAGTATTTT.

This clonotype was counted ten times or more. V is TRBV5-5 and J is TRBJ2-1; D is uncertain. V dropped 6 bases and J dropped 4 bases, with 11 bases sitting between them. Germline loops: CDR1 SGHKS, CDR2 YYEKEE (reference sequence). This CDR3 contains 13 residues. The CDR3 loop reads CASISSRYNEQFF. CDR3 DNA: TGTGCCAGCATTTCGAGCAGATACAATGAGCAGTTCTTC.

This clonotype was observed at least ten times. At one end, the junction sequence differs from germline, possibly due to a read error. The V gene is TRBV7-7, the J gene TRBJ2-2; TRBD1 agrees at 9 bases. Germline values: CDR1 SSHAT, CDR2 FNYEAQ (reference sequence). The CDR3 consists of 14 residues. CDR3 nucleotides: TGTGCTAGCAGCGCCGGGACAGGGCCCGGGGAGCTGTTTTTT. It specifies CASSAGTGPGELFF.

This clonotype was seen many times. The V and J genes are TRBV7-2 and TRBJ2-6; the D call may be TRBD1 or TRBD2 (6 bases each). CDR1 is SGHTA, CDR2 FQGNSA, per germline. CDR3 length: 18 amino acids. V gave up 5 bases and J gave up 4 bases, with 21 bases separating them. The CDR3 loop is CASSPHPRGGTGANVLTF. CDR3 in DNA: TGTGCCAGCAGCCCGCACCCGAGAGGGGGGACGGGGGCCAACGTCCTGACTTTC.

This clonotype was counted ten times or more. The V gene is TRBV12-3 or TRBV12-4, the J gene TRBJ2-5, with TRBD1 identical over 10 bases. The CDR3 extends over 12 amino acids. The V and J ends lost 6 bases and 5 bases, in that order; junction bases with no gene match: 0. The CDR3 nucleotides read TGTGCCAGCAGGGACAGGGGGGAGACCCAGTACTTC. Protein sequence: CASRDRGETQYF.

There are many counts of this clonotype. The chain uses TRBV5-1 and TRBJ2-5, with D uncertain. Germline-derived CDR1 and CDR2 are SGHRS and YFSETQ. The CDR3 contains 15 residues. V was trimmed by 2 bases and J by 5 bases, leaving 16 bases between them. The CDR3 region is CASSFDGDSGETQYF. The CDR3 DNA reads TGCGCCAGCAGCTTCGACGGAGATAGTGGGGAGACCCAGTACTTC.

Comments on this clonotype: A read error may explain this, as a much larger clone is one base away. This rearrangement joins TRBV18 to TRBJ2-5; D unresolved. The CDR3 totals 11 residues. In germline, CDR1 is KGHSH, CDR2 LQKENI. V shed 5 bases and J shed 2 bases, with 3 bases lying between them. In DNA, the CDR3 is TGTGCCAGCTCAACACAAGAGACCCAGTACTTC. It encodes CASSTQETQYF.

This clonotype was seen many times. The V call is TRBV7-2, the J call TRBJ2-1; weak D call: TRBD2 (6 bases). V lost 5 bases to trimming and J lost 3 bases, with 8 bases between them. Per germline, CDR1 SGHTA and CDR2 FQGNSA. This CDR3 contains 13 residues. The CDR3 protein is CASSPGDYNEQFF. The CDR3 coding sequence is TGTGCCAGCAGCCCGGGGGACTACAATGAGCAGTTCTTC.

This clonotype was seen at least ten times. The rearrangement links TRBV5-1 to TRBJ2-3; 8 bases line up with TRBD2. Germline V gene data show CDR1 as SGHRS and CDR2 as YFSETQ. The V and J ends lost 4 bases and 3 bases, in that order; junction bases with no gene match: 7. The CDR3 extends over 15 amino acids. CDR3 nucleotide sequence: TGCGCCAGCAGCGTCCGGGGGGGCAGTACAGATACGCAGTATTTT. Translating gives CASSVRGGSTDTQYF.

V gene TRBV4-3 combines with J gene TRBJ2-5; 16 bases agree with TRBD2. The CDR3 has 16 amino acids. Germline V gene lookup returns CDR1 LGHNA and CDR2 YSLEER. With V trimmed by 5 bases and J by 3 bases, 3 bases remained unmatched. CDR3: CASSKGTSGGEETQYF. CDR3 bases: TGCGCCAGCAGCAAAGGGACTAGCGGGGGGGAAGAGACCCAGTACTTC.

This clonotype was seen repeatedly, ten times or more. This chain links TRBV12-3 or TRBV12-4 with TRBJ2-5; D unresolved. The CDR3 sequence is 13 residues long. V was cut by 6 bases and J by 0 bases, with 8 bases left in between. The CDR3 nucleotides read TGTGCCAGCAGCCACGGACACCAAGAGACCCAGTACTTC. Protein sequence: CASSHGHQETQYF.

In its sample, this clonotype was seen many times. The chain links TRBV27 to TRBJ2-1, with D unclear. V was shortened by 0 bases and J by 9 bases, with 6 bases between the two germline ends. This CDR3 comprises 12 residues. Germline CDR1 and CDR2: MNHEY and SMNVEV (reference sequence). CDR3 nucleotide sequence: TGTGCCAGCAGTTTATCGAAGGGTGAGCAGTTCTTC. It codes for CASSLSKGEQFF.

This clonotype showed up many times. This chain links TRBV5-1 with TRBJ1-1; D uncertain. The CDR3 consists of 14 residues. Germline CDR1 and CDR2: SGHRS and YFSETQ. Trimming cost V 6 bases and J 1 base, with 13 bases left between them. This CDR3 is CASTKGAPNTEAFF. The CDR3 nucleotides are TGCGCCAGCACCAAAGGAGCACCGAACACTGAAGCTTTCTTT.

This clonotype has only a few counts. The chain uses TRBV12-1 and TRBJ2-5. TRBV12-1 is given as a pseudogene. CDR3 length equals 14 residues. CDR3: CASSFAKSSGTQYF. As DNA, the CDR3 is TGTGCCAGCAGCTTTGCCAAGAGCTCGGGGACCCAGTACTTC.

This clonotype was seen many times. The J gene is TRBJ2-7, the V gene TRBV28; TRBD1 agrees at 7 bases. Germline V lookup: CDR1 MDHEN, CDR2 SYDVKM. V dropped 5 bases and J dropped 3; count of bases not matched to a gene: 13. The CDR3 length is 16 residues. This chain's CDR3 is CASSLSDRERFYEQYF. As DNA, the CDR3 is TGTGCCAGCAGTCTTTCTGACAGGGAGCGTTTCTACGAGCAGTACTTC.